These T cell receptor beta chains were read from a single sample in a study of spatial heterogeneity in lung cancer. TCRdb recomputed calls from the 5' RACE reads with MiXCR, one row per CDR3 protein. The data show 15,000 or so distinct CDR3 sequences, about 21% seen once. The specimen comprised PBMCs, sampled at surgery. These receptors were taken from a female donor with early-stage non-small cell lung cancer. The CDR3 runs from the conserved cysteine through the conserved F or W. Each record gives: CDR3 DNA, CDR3 protein, D gene, J gene, clone size, V gene. A D gene is named only where the DNA matches it firmly. Not every row has a clone size; where given, it reads once, few, many or a size class.

cdr3_nt: TGCGCCAGCAGCCGGGAGACGGTTATGAACACTGAAGCTTTCTTT; cdr3_aa: CASSRETVMNTEAFF; d_call: NA; j_call: TRBJ1-1; clone_size: medium-sized; v_call: TRBV5-1
cdr3_nt: TGTGCCAGCAGTTTATCTAGTTATCGGCGCTCCTACAATGAGCAGTTCTTC; cdr3_aa: CASSLSSYRRSYNEQFF; d_call: NA; j_call: TRBJ2-1; clone_size: many; v_call: TRBV27
cdr3_nt: TGTGCCAGCAGCACTACAGATACGCAGTATTTT; cdr3_aa: CASSTTDTQYF; d_call: NA; j_call: TRBJ2-3; clone_size: NA; v_call: TRBV7-9
cdr3_nt: TGTGCCAGCAGTCCTTGGGGGAACACTGAAGCTTTCTTT; cdr3_aa: CASSPWGNTEAFF; d_call: NA; j_call: TRBJ1-1; clone_size: many; v_call: TRBV6-5
cdr3_nt: TGTGCCACCAGTTACGCGTCGGCCCCCTATGGCTACACCTTC; cdr3_aa: CATSYASAPYGYTF; d_call: NA; j_call: TRBJ1-2; clone_size: medium-sized; v_call: TRBV24-1
cdr3_nt: TGTGCCAGCAGTTACCGACAGACCCGGGACTCATACGAGCAGTACTTC; cdr3_aa: CASSYRQTRDSYEQYF; d_call: NA; j_call: TRBJ2-7; clone_size: medium-sized; v_call: TRBV6-6
cdr3_nt: TGTGCCAGCAGATGGTCTAGCACAGATACGCAGTATTTT; cdr3_aa: CASRWSSTDTQYF; d_call: NA; j_call: TRBJ2-3; clone_size: NA; v_call: TRBV28
cdr3_nt: TGTGCCAGCAGCAACGGACAGGGGGGGAATGAGCAGTTCTTC; cdr3_aa: CASSNGQGGNEQFF; d_call: TRBD1; j_call: TRBJ2-1; clone_size: many; v_call: TRBV27
cdr3_nt: TGTGCCAGCTCGGGGGTCACCGGGGAGCTGTTTTTT; cdr3_aa: CASSGVTGELFF; d_call: NA; j_call: TRBJ2-2; clone_size: medium-sized; v_call: TRBV7-9
cdr3_nt: TGTGCCAGCAGACTCTCTAGCGCCCAAGAGACCCAGTACTTC; cdr3_aa: CASRLSSAQETQYF; d_call: NA; j_call: TRBJ2-5; clone_size: many; v_call: TRBV27
cdr3_nt: TGCGCCAGCAGCCGGACAGGGCCGCGATACGAGCAGTACTTC; cdr3_aa: CASSRTGPRYEQYF; d_call: TRBD1; j_call: TRBJ2-7; clone_size: many; v_call: TRBV5-1
cdr3_nt: TGTGCCAGCAGCTTAGATACGCAGTATTTT; cdr3_aa: CASSLDTQYF; d_call: NA; j_call: TRBJ2-3; clone_size: NA; v_call: TRBV7-9
cdr3_nt: TGTGCCAGTAGTACCGGACAGAGTCTTAGCAATCAGCCCCAGCATTTT; cdr3_aa: CASSTGQSLSNQPQHF; d_call: NA; j_call: TRBJ1-5; clone_size: many; v_call: TRBV19
cdr3_nt: TGTGCCAGCAGCGTAGCTGAAGCAATGAACACTGAAGCTTTCTTT; cdr3_aa: CASSVAEAMNTEAFF; d_call: NA; j_call: TRBJ1-1; clone_size: many; v_call: TRBV9
cdr3_nt: TGTGCCAGCAGCTTATCTGGGGTTGCTGATACGCAGTATTTT; cdr3_aa: CASSLSGVADTQYF; d_call: NA; j_call: TRBJ2-3; clone_size: many; v_call: TRBV7-7
cdr3_nt: TGTGCCAGTTACAGGGGGCCCGACACCGGGGAGCTGTTTTTT; cdr3_aa: CASYRGPDTGELFF; d_call: TRBD1; j_call: TRBJ2-2; clone_size: medium-sized; v_call: TRBV7-9
cdr3_nt: TGTGCCAGCAGCTCGTCCACAGGAGTACCCTATGGCTACACCTTC; cdr3_aa: CASSSSTGVPYGYTF; d_call: NA; j_call: TRBJ1-2; clone_size: NA; v_call: TRBV9
cdr3_nt: TGTGCCAGCTCGGGGGGGAACCAGCCCCAGCATTTT; cdr3_aa: CASSGGNQPQHF; d_call: NA; j_call: TRBJ1-5; clone_size: many; v_call: TRBV2
cdr3_nt: TGTGCCAGCAGTGAAGGATTGGGGAAGGGACGCTATGGCTACACCTTC; cdr3_aa: CASSEGLGKGRYGYTF; d_call: NA; j_call: TRBJ1-2; clone_size: many; v_call: TRBV25-1
cdr3_nt: TGCGCCAGCAGTGAGGTGACTGAAGCTTTCTTT; cdr3_aa: CASSEVTEAFF; d_call: NA; j_call: TRBJ1-1; clone_size: NA; v_call: TRBV10-2
cdr3_nt: TGTGCCTGGGGAACAGGGGCTTATAGCAATCAGCCCCAGCATTTT; cdr3_aa: CAWGTGAYSNQPQHF; d_call: TRBD1; j_call: TRBJ1-5; clone_size: medium-sized; v_call: TRBV30
cdr3_nt: TGTGCCAGCATTCCAGCGGGAGGTGCAGATACGCAGTATTTT; cdr3_aa: CASIPAGGADTQYF; d_call: TRBD2; j_call: TRBJ2-3; clone_size: many; v_call: TRBV28
cdr3_nt: TGTGCCACCAGTGACACCGGGCCGTTTAGCAATCAGCCCCAGCATTTT; cdr3_aa: CATSDTGPFSNQPQHF; d_call: NA; j_call: TRBJ1-5; clone_size: many; v_call: TRBV24-1
cdr3_nt: TGTGCCAGCAGCTTGGGAGCGCCGAACACCGGGGAGCTGTTTTTT; cdr3_aa: CASSLGAPNTGELFF; d_call: NA; j_call: TRBJ2-2; clone_size: many; v_call: TRBV7-3
cdr3_nt: TGCAGTGCTAGTTTTTCCGGAGTAACAGAGACCCAGTACTTC; cdr3_aa: CSASFSGVTETQYF; d_call: NA; j_call: TRBJ2-5; clone_size: NA; v_call: TRBV20-1
cdr3_nt: TGTGCCAGCAGTGAGCTGGGAAGTGAAAAACTGTTTTTT; cdr3_aa: CASSELGSEKLFF; d_call: NA; j_call: TRBJ1-4; clone_size: many; v_call: TRBV2
cdr3_nt: TGTGCCAGCAGTGAACGCGGGGATGAGCAGTTCTTC; cdr3_aa: CASSERGDEQFF; d_call: NA; j_call: TRBJ2-1; clone_size: few; v_call: TRBV25-1
cdr3_nt: TGTGCTAGTGGTTTGGCCAATGTTGTGGGGTATGAGCAGTTCTTC; cdr3_aa: CASGLANVVGYEQFF; d_call: NA; j_call: TRBJ2-1; clone_size: many; v_call: TRBV12-5
cdr3_nt: TGCAGTGCTAGAGATACTGGCGGGAGGGCTGGAGATACGCAGTATTTT; cdr3_aa: CSARDTGGRAGDTQYF; d_call: TRBD2; j_call: TRBJ2-3; clone_size: many; v_call: TRBV20-1
cdr3_nt: TGTGCCAGCAGCCAACAGCGTTATGAAGCTTTCTTT; cdr3_aa: CASSQQRYEAFF; d_call: NA; j_call: TRBJ1-1; clone_size: many; v_call: TRBV7-2
cdr3_nt: TGCAGTGCTCTAGGACAGGGGTCGGACACTGAAGCTTTCTTT; cdr3_aa: CSALGQGSDTEAFF; d_call: TRBD1; j_call: TRBJ1-1; clone_size: large; v_call: TRBV20-1
cdr3_nt: TGTGCCAGCAGTCCGGGACAGAGCTCCTACAATGAGCAGTTCTTC; cdr3_aa: CASSPGQSSYNEQFF; d_call: TRBD1; j_call: TRBJ2-1; clone_size: many; v_call: TRBV6-6
cdr3_nt: TGCGCCAGCAGTCCCAGACAGGGTACAGGCTATGGCTACACCTTC; cdr3_aa: CASSPRQGTGYGYTF; d_call: TRBD1; j_call: TRBJ1-2; clone_size: many; v_call: TRBV4-3
cdr3_nt: TGTGCCAGCAGCCCCGGGACAGGGTTTGACGAGCAGTACTTC; cdr3_aa: CASSPGTGFDEQYF; d_call: TRBD1; j_call: TRBJ2-7; clone_size: many; v_call: TRBV7-9
cdr3_nt: TGCAGCGTTGAGACGGGACTCAGGTACAATGAGCAGTTCTTC; cdr3_aa: CSVETGLRYNEQFF; d_call: NA; j_call: TRBJ2-1; clone_size: NA; v_call: TRBV29-1
cdr3_nt: TGTGCCAGCAGAGGGACTAGCGGGAGCTCCTACAATGAGCAGTTCTTC; cdr3_aa: CASRGTSGSSYNEQFF; d_call: TRBD2; j_call: TRBJ2-1; clone_size: many; v_call: TRBV28
cdr3_nt: TGTGCCAGCAGCTTTAGGACTAGCGGGAGGCGCCGCCCCACAGATACGCAGTATTTT; cdr3_aa: CASSFRTSGRRRPTDTQYF; d_call: TRBD2; j_call: TRBJ2-3; clone_size: NA; v_call: TRBV7-3
cdr3_nt: TGTGCCACCAGTGACGAGGGGAACACTGAAGCTTTCTTT; cdr3_aa: CATSDEGNTEAFF; d_call: NA; j_call: TRBJ1-1; clone_size: NA; v_call: TRBV24-1
cdr3_nt: TGTGCCAGCAGCTTGGACGGGGGCCCCTACAATGAGCAGTTCTTC; cdr3_aa: CASSLDGGPYNEQFF; d_call: NA; j_call: TRBJ2-1; clone_size: many; v_call: TRBV5-4
cdr3_nt: TGCAGTGCTATCTCTGGAAACACCATATATTTT; cdr3_aa: CSAISGNTIYF; d_call: NA; j_call: TRBJ1-3; clone_size: NA; v_call: TRBV20-1
cdr3_nt: TGCGCCAGCAGCCAATCGTCGAGGGCTCGGTCCGAGCAGTACTTC; cdr3_aa: CASSQSSRARSEQYF; d_call: NA; j_call: TRBJ2-7; clone_size: few; v_call: TRBV4-3
cdr3_nt: TGTGCCACCAGTGATTTGAATACAGGGGGCTACAATGAGCAGTTCTTC; cdr3_aa: CATSDLNTGGYNEQFF; d_call: TRBD1; j_call: TRBJ2-1; clone_size: few; v_call: TRBV24-1
cdr3_nt: TGTGCCAGCAGTTGGGGGAGACAGGCGAACACTGAAGCTTTCTTT; cdr3_aa: CASSWGRQANTEAFF; d_call: NA; j_call: TRBJ1-1; clone_size: few; v_call: TRBV27
cdr3_nt: TGCAGTGCGAGACTAGCGGCTATATCCTACGAGCAGTACTTC; cdr3_aa: CSARLAAISYEQYF; d_call: TRBD2; j_call: TRBJ2-7; clone_size: many; v_call: TRBV20-1
cdr3_nt: TGTGCAAGTCGCTTAGTCCCCAAGGTTTGGATGACGCCCATACCAGTAAGCTCCCGTGGCTACACCTTC; cdr3_aa: CASRLVPKVWMTPIPVSSRGYTF; d_call: NA; j_call: TRBJ1-2; clone_size: NA; v_call: TRBV12-2
cdr3_nt: TGTGCCAGCAGCTCAGCCTTGGGGAATGAGCAGTTCTTC; cdr3_aa: CASSSALGNEQFF; d_call: NA; j_call: TRBJ2-1; clone_size: NA; v_call: TRBV7-3
cdr3_nt: TGTGCCAGCAGCCAAGAGCGGGAGGGGGACTACGAGCAGTACTTC; cdr3_aa: CASSQEREGDYEQYF; d_call: TRBD2; j_call: TRBJ2-7; clone_size: few; v_call: TRBV3-1
cdr3_nt: TGCAGTGCTAGCGGGAGGGCCGGGGAGACCCAGTACTTC; cdr3_aa: CSASGRAGETQYF; d_call: TRBD2; j_call: TRBJ2-5; clone_size: NA; v_call: TRBV20-1
cdr3_nt: TGTGCTAGTGGTCAGGGACTAGCGGGGAACAATGAGCAGTTCTTC; cdr3_aa: CASGQGLAGNNEQFF; d_call: TRBD2; j_call: TRBJ2-1; clone_size: few; v_call: TRBV12-5
cdr3_nt: TGCGCCAGCAGCCAAGATATCGGCAGCCATCAGCCCCAGCATTTT; cdr3_aa: CASSQDIGSHQPQHF; d_call: NA; j_call: TRBJ1-5; clone_size: many; v_call: TRBV4-3
cdr3_nt: TGTGCCAGCAGAGTACAGGGTGACGGGACAGATACGCAGTATTTT; cdr3_aa: CASRVQGDGTDTQYF; d_call: NA; j_call: TRBJ2-3; clone_size: NA; v_call: TRBV28
cdr3_nt: TGTGCCAGCAGCTTAGAAGGCAGTGATAATTCACCCCTCCACTTT; cdr3_aa: CASSLEGSDNSPLHF; d_call: NA; j_call: TRBJ1-6; clone_size: many; v_call: TRBV7-2
cdr3_nt: TGTGCCAGCAGTTACTTAGGCAGGGGGCGCCGTGGGGGACACGAGCAGTACTTC; cdr3_aa: CASSYLGRGRRGGHEQYF; d_call: TRBD1; j_call: TRBJ2-7; clone_size: medium-sized; v_call: TRBV6-6
cdr3_nt: TGTGCCAGCAGTTTAGCTAGCGGGATCTCCTACGAGCAGTACTTC; cdr3_aa: CASSLASGISYEQYF; d_call: TRBD2; j_call: TRBJ2-7; clone_size: NA; v_call: TRBV27